Sequencing of this TCR beta chain was carried out in a study of tumor-infiltrating lymphocytes in primary liver carcinoma. Whole-study context: Sample counts of productive TCRbeta reads spanned roughly 3.65 to 8 million; these counts were similar across tissue types. Study-level results: Tumors had a significantly higher top-250-clone fraction than blood (p = 0.039).

A constant-region primer primed TCR beta cDNA synthesis from about 550 ng of total RNA. Three-round nested multiplex PCR performed with slightly modified ARM-PCR produced the TCR beta libraries. Rounds one and two of PCR, each of about 10 cycles, were primed with TRBV1-TRBV30 forward primers and a C-beta reverse primer. TCRdb processed the multiplex PCR reads anew with MiXCR; each CDR3 protein has one entry. The sample gives about 120,000 distinct CDR3 sequences, around 70% of which show up once; 7.5% to 10% is in the top ten. A few counts support this clonotype. What it binds is unknown. A much larger clone lies a single base off, so this may be a read error. Unsorted bulk tissue, about 17-34 mg of it, served as the source for co-extraction of RNA and DNA. Primary liver carcinoma in the patients was surgically resected. After removal of 6 bases from V and 5 bases from J, the junction contained 7 bases not matched to a gene. Germline V gene data show CDR1 as MNHNY and CDR2 as SVGAGI (reference sequence). The CDR3 has 14 residues.

The V call is TRBV6-6, the J call TRBJ1-5, with 7 bases fitting TRBD1. The sequencing sample was made of tumor-adjacent normal liver tissue. This clonotype was sampled from a woman in her fifties or sixties with primary liver carcinoma and hepatitis B virus infection. CDR3 sequence: CASSPTGDYQPQHF. CDR3 coding DNA: TGTGCCAGCAGCCCTACAGGGGACTATCAGCCCCAGCATTTT.